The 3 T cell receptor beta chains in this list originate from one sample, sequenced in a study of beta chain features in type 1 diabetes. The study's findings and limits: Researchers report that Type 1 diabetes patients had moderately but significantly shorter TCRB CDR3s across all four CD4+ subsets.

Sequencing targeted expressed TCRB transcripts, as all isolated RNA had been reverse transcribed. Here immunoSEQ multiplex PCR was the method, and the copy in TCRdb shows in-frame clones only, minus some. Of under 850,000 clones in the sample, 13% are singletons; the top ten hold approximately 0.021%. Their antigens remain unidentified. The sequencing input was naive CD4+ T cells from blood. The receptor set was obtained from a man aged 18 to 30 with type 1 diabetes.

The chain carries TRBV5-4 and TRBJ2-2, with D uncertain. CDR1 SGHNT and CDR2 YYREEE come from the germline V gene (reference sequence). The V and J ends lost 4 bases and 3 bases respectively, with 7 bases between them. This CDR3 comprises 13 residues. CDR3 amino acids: CASSPSHTGELFF. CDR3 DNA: TGTGCCAGCAGCCCCTCCCACACCGGGGAGCTGTTTTTT.

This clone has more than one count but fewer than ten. CDR3: CASSQFGSGTQYF. The CDR3 DNA sequence: TGTGCCAGCAGCCAATTCGGTTCGGGTACGCAGTATTTT. This chain uses TRBV14 with TRBJ2-3; D is uncertain. The CDR3 consists of 13 residues. Germline CDR1 reads SGHDN; CDR2 reads FVKESK. V shed 2 bases and J shed 8 bases, with 11 bases lying between them.

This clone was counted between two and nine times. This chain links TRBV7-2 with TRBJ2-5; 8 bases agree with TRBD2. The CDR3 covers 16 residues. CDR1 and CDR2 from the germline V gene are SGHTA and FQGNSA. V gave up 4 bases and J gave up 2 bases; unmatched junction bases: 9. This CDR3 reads CASSSPGLVMQETQYF. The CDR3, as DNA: TGTGCCAGCAGCTCACCGGGACTAGTGATGCAAGAGACCCAGTACTTC.